Below are 24 T cell receptor beta chains sequenced from a single sample in a study of blood T cell repertoires in COVID-19. The assay was immunoSEQ multiplex PCR, and TCRdb's table has in-frame clones only and misses some. The sample lists about 24,000 clones; about 89% were seen once. The sequencing sample was made of peripheral blood. Every receptor here comes from a woman between 65 and 79 years old with active COVID-19.

By frequency in the sample, this clone is large. The chain combines TRBV14 with TRBJ1-6; 7 bases agree with TRBD1. The germline V gene encodes CDR1 SGHDN and CDR2 FVKESK. The CDR3 covers 15 residues. V was clipped by 1 base and J by 8 bases; unmatched bases: 5. In DNA, the CDR3 is TGTGCCAGCAGCCAAGCAGGGGGAGGACATTCACCCCTCCACTTT. Translating it yields CASSQAGGGHSPLHF. Looking up the rest from reference TRBV14 and TRBJ1-6 gives the full variable domain: EAGVTQFPSHSVIEKGQTVTLRCDPISGHDNLYWYRRVMGKEIKFLLHFVKESKQDESGMPNNRFLAERTGGTYSTLKVQPAELEDSGVYFCASSQAGGGHSPLHFGNGTRLTVT.

This chain joins TRBV7-2 and TRBJ2-7, with 7 bases fitting TRBD1. Germline-derived CDR1 and CDR2 are SGHTA and FQGNSA. Losses at the gene ends were 0 bases for V and 2 bases for J; bases not matched to a gene: 1. This CDR3 is 14 amino acids long. CDR3 sequence (DNA): TGTGCCAGCAGCTTAGCCGGACAGGCCTACGAGCAGTACTTC. Its protein is CASSLAGQAYEQYF.

The gene calls are TRBV7-2 and TRBJ2-1; 9 positions match TRBD1. J lost 7 bases, V lost 5 bases, and 9 bases had no gene match. This CDR3 is built from 15 residues. Germline V CDR1 and CDR2: SGHTA, FQGNSA. The CDR3 coding sequence is TGTGCCAGCAGCCCCGGGGGGACAGGGAGGAATGAGCAGTTCTTC. Translated, it gives CASSPGGTGRNEQFF. Complete variable domain (other parts from reference TRBV7-2 and TRBJ2-1): GAGVSQSPSNKVTEKGKDVELRCDPISGHTALYWYRQSLGQGLEFLIYFQGNSAPDKSGLPSDRFSAERTGGSVSTLTIQRTQQEDSAVYLCASSPGGTGRNEQFFGPGTRLTVL.

DNA of the CDR3: TGTGCCAGCGTGGGACAGGGGGCAAGTTCACCCCTCCACTTT. It codes for CASVGQGASSPLHF. The V gene is TRBV5-5, the J gene TRBJ1-6; 12 nucleotides agree with TRBD1. The germline V gene encodes CDR1 SGHKS and CDR2 YYEKEE (reference sequence). The J segment lost 9 bases and the V segment lost 7 bases, leaving 5 bases of the junction unmatched. The length of the CDR3 is 14 residues.

The chain joins TRBV7-2 to TRBJ1-6; tentatively, D is TRBD1 (5 bases). V dropped 5 bases and J dropped 7 bases, with 12 bases sitting between them. Germline V gene lookup returns CDR1 SGHTA and CDR2 FQGNSA. The CDR3 is 14 amino acids. In DNA, the CDR3 is TGTGCCAGCAGCCGGGACTCTGGAAATTCACCCCTCCACTTT. As protein: CASSRDSGNSPLHF.

This chain uses TRBV12-5 with TRBJ2-3; D is perhaps TRBD1 (6 bases). The CDR3 is 15 amino acids. Trimming removed 5 bases from V and 2 bases from J, with 14 bases in between. Looked up from germline, CDR1 is LGHNT and CDR2 is FRNRAP. The CDR3 loop reads CASGAGEVLTDTQYF. In DNA form, the CDR3 reads TGTGCTAGTGGTGCAGGGGAAGTGCTCACAGATACGCAGTATTTT. Full variable domain (outside the CDR3, taken from reference TRBV12-5 and TRBJ2-3): DARVTQTPRHKVTEMGQEVTMRCQPILGHNTVFWYRQTMMQGLELLAYFRNRAPLDDSGMPKDRFSAEMPDATLATLKIQPSEPRDSAVYFCASGAGEVLTDTQYFGPGTRLTVL.

The rearrangement links TRBV27 to TRBJ2-2, with D unresolved. Germline V lookup: CDR1 MNHEY, CDR2 SMNVEV (reference sequence). Trimming left V 7 bases short and J 2 bases short, with 14 bases between. The length of the CDR3 is 15 residues. CDR3 sequence reads: CASTNANTNTGELFF. The CDR3 bases are TGTGCCAGCACGAATGCCAACACCAACACCGGGGAGCTGTTTTTT.

The chain combines TRBV29-1 with TRBJ1-4; D unclear. CDR3 length equals 13 residues. Per the germline V gene, CDR1 is SQVTM and CDR2 is ANQGSEA. V was pared by 4 bases and J by 1 base, with 7 bases between. As DNA, the CDR3 is TGCAGCGTTGGTTCACTAACTAATGAAAAACTGTTTTTT. Translated: CSVGSLTNEKLFF.

The gene calls are TRBV25-1 and TRBJ2-5, with D possibly matching TRBD2 (6 bases). The CDR3 is 14 amino acids. The germline V gene encodes CDR1 MGHDK and CDR2 SYGVNS. V shed 1 base and J shed 1 base, with 7 bases lying between them. CDR3 in amino acids: CASSEWTTQETQYF. As DNA, the CDR3 is TGTGCCAGCAGTGAATGGACTACCCAAGAGACCCAGTACTTC.

Here the CDR3 reads CASSLSGTPRTEAFF. DNA for the CDR3: TGTGCCAGCAGTTTATCTGGCACCCCTAGGACTGAAGCTTTCTTT. The J gene is TRBJ1-1, the V gene TRBV28; D not resolved. The CDR3 covers 15 residues. V was clipped by 1 base and J by 5 bases, with 14 bases between them. Germline CDR1 and CDR2: MDHEN and SYDVKM.

The chain has TRBV14 and TRBJ2-2; TRBD1 matches 10 bases. The CDR3 contains 15 residues. The germline V gene has CDR1 SGHDN and CDR2 FVKESK. V lost 1 base, J lost 4 bases, and 0 bases stayed unmatched. As DNA, the CDR3 is TGTGCCAGCAGCCAAGGACAGGGGGCCACCGGGGAGCTGTTTTTT. It yields the protein CASSQGQGATGELFF.

V gene TRBV19 combines with J gene TRBJ2-1; 10 bases are a match to TRBD1. V lost 6 bases and J lost 1; bases outside the gene matches: 6. The CDR3 has 16 amino acids. Germline CDR1 and CDR2: LNHDA and SQIVND (reference sequence). The CDR3, as DNA: TGTGCCAGTAGAAACACGGACAGGGGGTCCTACAATGAGCAGTTCTTC. Its translation is CASRNTDRGSYNEQFF.

V usage is TRBV25-1 and J usage is TRBJ1-2; TRBD1 matches at 9 bases. In germline, CDR1 is MGHDK, CDR2 SYGVNS. The CDR3 sequence is 14 residues long. V shed 3 bases, J shed 4 bases, and the junction held 3 bases outside the gene matches. The CDR3 DNA reads as TGTGCCAGCAGTGAGCCACAGGGGGCCTATGGCTACACCTTC. This codes for CASSEPQGAYGYTF.

The chain uses TRBV7-9 and TRBJ2-7; TRBD2 agrees at 7 bases. Germline values: CDR1 SEHNR, CDR2 FQNEAQ (reference sequence). This CDR3 has 13 amino acids. The junction had 4 bases not matched to a gene; V was cut back by 8 bases and J by 0 bases. CDR3 sequence: CASVGGSSYEQYF. The CDR3 nucleotides read TGTGCCAGCGTTGGCGGGAGCTCCTACGAGCAGTACTTC. The complete variable domain, with remaining parts taken from reference TRBV7-9 and TRBJ2-7, reads DTGVSQNPRHKITKRGQNVTFRCDPISEHNRLYWYRQTLGQGPEFLTYFQNEAQLEKSRLLSDRFSAERPKGSFSTLEIQRTEQGDSAMYLCASVGGSSYEQYFGPGTRLTVT.

The CDR3 here is CSVSTGVAEAEAFF. DNA of the CDR3: TGCAGCGTGAGCACAGGGGTCGCTGAGGCTGAAGCTTTCTTT. The V gene is TRBV29-1, the J gene TRBJ1-1; TRBD1 aligns across 7 bases. Trimming took 6 bases from V and 6 from J; bases not matched to a gene: 13. The CDR3 totals 14 residues. Germline V gene data show CDR1 as SQVTM and CDR2 as ANQGSEA. The full variable domain, completed using reference TRBV29-1 and TRBJ1-1, is SAVISQKPSRDICQRGTSLTIQCQVDSQVTMMFWYRQQPGQSLTLIATANQGSEATYESGFVIDKFPISRPNLTFSTLTVSNMSPEDSSIYLCSVSTGVAEAEAFFGQGTRLTVV.

V and J are TRBV29-1 and TRBJ2-5; 11 nucleotides agree with TRBD2. This CDR3 has 17 residues. CDR1 is SQVTM and CDR2 is ANQGSEA in the germline V gene. Unmatched junction bases numbered 15, after V lost 6 bases and J lost 3 bases. CDR3 nucleotide sequence: TGCAGCGTCACCTGGATGGCTAGCGGGGGGTTTAAAGAGACCCAGTACTTC. Amino acids: CSVTWMASGGFKETQYF.

This clone occurred a few times. This chain connects TRBV4-1 to TRBJ2-7; D is perhaps TRBD1 (5 bases). This CDR3 has 15 residues. V gave up 1 base and J gave up 3 bases, with 13 bases separating them. Germline CDR1 and CDR2: MGHRA and YSYEKL. The CDR3 spells CASSQVGPPIYEQYF. CDR3 nucleotide sequence: TGCGCCAGCAGCCAAGTGGGGCCCCCCATCTACGAGCAGTACTTC.

This chain uses TRBV28 with TRBJ1-6; 11 bases agree with TRBD1. This CDR3 contains 15 residues. Germline CDR1 is MDHEN and CDR2 is SYDVKM. The ends lost 10 bases at V and 8 bases at J; junction bases unmatched: 10. The CDR3 sequence is CATQDRGLLHSPLHF. The CDR3 bases are TGTGCCACCCAGGACAGGGGGCTTCTTCATTCACCCCTCCACTTT.

The V call is TRBV6-6, the J call TRBJ1-5; the match to TRBD1 covers 8 bases. Germline CDR1 MNHNY, CDR2 SVGAGI (reference sequence). This CDR3 contains 15 residues. J gave up 1 base and V 5 bases, and 4 bases lay outside the gene matches. The CDR3 DNA follows: TGTGCCAGCAGTGAGGACAGGGCCAGCAATCAGCCCCAGCATTTT. Translating gives CASSEDRASNQPQHF.

The chain links TRBV3-1 (or the pseudogene TRBV3-2) to TRBJ2-1, with D possibly being TRBD1 (5 bases). The length of the CDR3 is 15 residues. Germline V gene data show CDR1 as LGHDT and CDR2 as YNNKEL (reference sequence). Trimming removed 1 base at V and 3 bases at J, with 10 bases between. This CDR3 reads CASSQARVIYNEQFF. The CDR3 DNA reads TGTGCCAGCAGCCAAGCCAGGGTGATCTACAATGAGCAGTTCTTC.

This sequence joins TRBV28 and TRBJ2-7; D might be TRBD2 (7 bases). Germline loops: CDR1 MDHEN, CDR2 SYDVKM. CDR3 length: 15 residues. The germline V and J ends were trimmed by 7 bases and 0 bases, with 16 bases remaining between them. CDR3 region: CASTPAGALSYEQYF. CDR3 coding DNA: TGTGCCAGCACCCCGGCGGGGGCGCTCTCCTACGAGCAGTACTTC.

The chain has TRBV7-8 and TRBJ2-3; 8 nucleotides align to TRBD2. The germline V gene encodes CDR1 SGHVS and CDR2 FQNEAQ. With V trimmed by 1 base and J by 5 bases, 5 bases remained unmatched. There are 15 residues in the CDR3. The CDR3 is CASSLGAGVGDTQYF. DNA of the CDR3: TGTGCCAGCAGCTTAGGAGCGGGGGTGGGAGATACGCAGTATTTT.

The V call is TRBV6-5, the J call TRBJ2-1; TRBD1 might be the D (5 bases). The germline CDR1 and CDR2 sequences are MNHEY and SVGAGI. The CDR3 sequence is 16 residues long. Trimming pared 2 bases from V and 2 bases from J, leaving 13 bases between. CDR3: CASSYDPTAPYNEQFF. The CDR3 bases are TGTGCCAGCAGTTACGACCCGACAGCGCCCTACAATGAGCAGTTCTTC.

CDR3 loop: CASSLGTFSPYSNQPQHF. The CDR3 nucleotides are TGTGCCAGCAGCTTAGGGACTTTTTCACCATATAGCAATCAGCCCCAGCATTTT. This chain connects TRBV7-8 to TRBJ1-5; D not resolved. Per the germline V gene, CDR1 is SGHVS and CDR2 is FQNEAQ. V dropped 1 base and J dropped 0 bases, with 16 bases sitting between them. This CDR3 comprises 18 residues.